Listed below are T cell receptor beta chains from one sample, sequenced in a study of cytomegalovirus exposure and HLA in healthy donors. The repertoire was sequenced with immunoSEQ multiplex PCR; TCRdb's copy has only in-frame clones and lacks some. The table records hundreds of thousands of clones, 75% to 80% of them present only once. Sequenced input: PBMCs. These receptor sequences come from a male donor in good health and CMV-seronegative. Each CDR3 is given with its conserved first and last residue. D genes are given only for firm matches. For some rows the clone size is stated as once, few or many, or as a class when expanded; others skip it.

V,size,J,D,CDR3,DNA
TRBV28,few,TRBJ1-3,TRBD1,CASSPPTGGGNTIYF,TGTGCCAGCAGTCCTCCAACAGGGGGGGGAAACACCATATATTTT
TRBV5-1,few,TRBJ1-6,.,CASSLATDYNSPLHF,TGCGCCAGCAGCTTAGCAACAGATTATAATTCACCCCTCCACTTT
TRBV19,.,TRBJ2-1,TRBD2,CASSIETSGSAEQFF,TGTGCCAGTAGTATCGAAACTAGCGGGAGCGCTGAGCAGTTCTTC
TRBV7-2,.,TRBJ2-7,TRBD2,CASSLARRGGSYEQYF,TGTGCCAGCAGCTTAGCCAGACGCGGGGGCTCCTACGAGCAGTACTTC
TRBV5-6,.,TRBJ2-5,TRBD1,CASSPTTGAETQYF,TGTGCCAGCAGCCCAACGACAGGGGCAGAGACCCAGTACTTC
TRBV4-1,.,TRBJ2-7,.,CASSHYPGTPYEQYF,TGCGCCAGCAGCCACTACCCCGGGACACCCTACGAGCAGTACTTC
TRBV27,once,TRBJ1-1,TRBD1,CASSLSKGGGTEAFF,TGTGCCAGCAGTTTATCGAAAGGGGGCGGCACTGAAGCTTTCTTT
TRBV7-2,.,TRBJ1-2,TRBD1,CASRLDRGGYGYTF,TGTGCCAGCAGATTGGACAGGGGCGGTTATGGCTACACCTTC
TRBV7-2,.,TRBJ2-3,TRBD2,CASSLGGLAGDTQYF,TGTGCCAGCAGCCTAGGGGGACTAGCCGGAGATACGCAGTATTTT
TRBV20-1,.,TRBJ1-1,.,CSARRTEAFF,TGCAGTGCTAGACGGACTGAAGCTTTCTTT
TRBV19,few,TRBJ2-2,.,CASKSYGTTNTGELFF,TGTGCCAGTAAATCCTACGGGACAACGAACACCGGGGAGCTGTTTTTT